The next 17 T cell receptor beta chains were all read from a single sample in a study of radiation and T cells in renal cell carcinoma. TCRdb's copy holds only in-frame clones and misses some; the assay was immunoSEQ multiplex PCR. The table shows 95,000 to 150,000 clones, with about four fifths occurring only once. Documented time point: blood 2 weeks post-SBRT. Treatment of the sample: 15 Gy SBRT to primary tumor, nephrectomy 4 weeks later. The sample here was blood, taken from a patient whose treatment included radiotherapy and nephrectomy. These receptors all come from a man aged 45 to 65 with renal cell carcinoma.

The gene calls are TRBV30 and TRBJ1-2; tentative D call: TRBD1 (5 bases). The V end was cut by 2 bases, the J end by 8 bases, with 12 bases between. Germline values: CDR1 GTSNPN, CDR2 SVGIG (reference sequence). This CDR3 spans 12 amino acids. CDR3 nucleotide sequence: TGTGCCTGGAGTTCCAGGGCCTTAGGCTACACCTTC. This gives the protein CAWSSRALGYTF.

The CDR3 protein is CASCVVPGGSYEQYF. DNA for the CDR3: TGTGCCAGCTGCGTCGTCCCGGGAGGTTCCTACGAGCAGTACTTC. The chain employs TRBV2 and TRBJ2-7; TRBD2 matches at 7 bases. This CDR3 spans 15 amino acids. Germline lookup yields CDR1 SNHLY and CDR2 FYNNEI. Trimming cost V 8 bases and J 1 base; bases outside gene matches: 11.

This rearrangement joins TRBV5-1 to TRBJ1-2; D might be TRBD1 (5 bases). The CDR3 covers 12 residues. Germline CDR1 is SGHRS and CDR2 is YFSETQ. Trimming took 3 bases from V and 3 from J, leaving 6 bases between them. CDR3 in amino acids: CASSSGHYGYTF. The CDR3 bases are TGCGCCAGCAGCTCGGGACACTATGGCTACACCTTC.

J is TRBJ2-2 and V is TRBV9, with 7 bases aligning to TRBD1. Germline CDR1 reads SGDLS; CDR2 reads YYNGEE. CDR3 length equals 16 residues. V shed 4 bases and J 1 base; nucleotides not matched to a gene: 7. This chain's CDR3 is CASSLRQGVNTGELFF. As DNA, the CDR3 is TGTGCCAGCAGCCTCCGACAGGGCGTGAACACCGGGGAGCTGTTTTTT.

In this sample, this clone turned up many times. J is TRBJ1-2 and V is TRBV7-2, with TRBD1 matching 8 bases. V trimming: 6 bases; J trimming: 1 base; junction bases outside the gene matches: 10. Germline CDR1 and CDR2: SGHTA and FQGNSA. This CDR3 has 16 residues. CDR3 nucleotides: TGTGCCAGCAGACATACATGGACAGGGAGTAACTATGGCTACACCTTC. As protein: CASRHTWTGSNYGYTF. The whole variable domain, remainder taken from reference TRBV7-2 and TRBJ1-2, is GAGVSQSPSNKVTEKGKDVELRCDPISGHTALYWYRQSLGQGLEFLIYFQGNSAPDKSGLPSDRFSAERTGGSVSTLTIQRTQQEDSAVYLCASRHTWTGSNYGYTFGSGTRLTVV.

This clone has a single count. The V gene is TRBV5-1, the J gene TRBJ2-1, with TRBD1 matching 7 bases. CDR1 SGHRS and CDR2 YFSETQ come from the germline V gene. Losses at the gene ends were 4 bases for V and 6 bases for J; bases not matched to a gene: 13. This CDR3 has 16 residues. The CDR3 here is CASSETRGPGRNEQFF. The CDR3 coding sequence is TGCGCCAGCAGCGAAACAAGGGGGCCGGGACGCAATGAGCAGTTCTTC.

The chain uses TRBV7-9 and TRBJ2-7, with D possibly matching TRBD1 (7 bases). Germline V gene sequence: CDR1 SEHNR, CDR2 FQNEAQ (reference sequence). The CDR3 has 14 residues. V was pared by 3 bases and J by 4 bases, with 13 bases between. The CDR3 region has the DNA TGTGCCAGCAGCTTTACAGGGGAGGTGTACGAGCAGTACTTC. Its translation: CASSFTGEVYEQYF.

This chain connects TRBV10-3 to TRBJ2-2, with 11 nucleotides matching TRBD2. V lost 7 bases to trimming and J lost 1 base; unmatched junction nucleotides: 8. From germline, CDR1 is ENHRY and CDR2 SYGVKD. The CDR3 has 17 amino acids. CDR3 sequence: CAIKTGTSGKNTGELFF. The CDR3 bases are TGTGCCATCAAGACCGGGACTAGCGGCAAGAACACCGGGGAGCTGTTTTTT.

This chain links TRBV19 with TRBJ2-3; D unresolved. V gave up 3 bases and J gave up 5 bases, with 9 bases separating them. Germline V gene lookup returns CDR1 LNHDA and CDR2 SQIVND (reference sequence). The CDR3 runs 13 residues. CDR3 sequence reads: CASSISIQDTQYF. CDR3 DNA sequence: TGTGCCAGTAGTATCAGTATACAAGATACGCAGTATTTT.

This clone has more than one count but fewer than ten. The limits of the CDR3 on the DNA are not certain, so only TCRdb's listed CDR3 is given. CDR3 region: CASILDGYTF. V is TRBV28 and J is TRBJ1-2. The CDR3 sequence runs 10 residues, both termini included. Germline V gene lookup returns CDR1 MDHEN and CDR2 SYDVKM.

This clone was observed a single time. The rearrangement uses TRBV6-5 and TRBJ2-1, with D possibly matching TRBD2 (5 bases). Germline V gene sequence: CDR1 MNHEY, CDR2 SVGAGI. This CDR3 spans 14 amino acids. With 5 bases removed from V and 2 bases from J, the gap between germline ends came to 10 bases. CDR3 nucleotides: TGTGCCAGCAGTCCTCGTAGCGCCTACAATGAGCAGTTCTTC. Translating it yields CASSPRSAYNEQFF.

This chain links TRBV5-1 with TRBJ2-1; the match to TRBD2 covers 8 bases. The CDR3 totals 15 residues. CDR1 is SGHRS, CDR2 YFSETQ, per germline. Trimming took 0 bases from V and 4 from J; bases not matched to a gene: 3. Written as DNA, the CDR3 is TGCGCCAGCAGCTTGGTAGCGGGAAATTACAATGAGCAGTTCTTC. This gives the protein CASSLVAGNYNEQFF.

The chain is built from TRBV28 and TRBJ2-7; D might be TRBD1 or TRBD2, each matching 5 bases. CDR3 length equals 15 residues. Germline V gene data show CDR1 as MDHEN and CDR2 as SYDVKM. Trimming took 4 bases from V and 6 from J, leaving 19 bases between them. CDR3 bases: TGTGCCAGCAGTTGGGAACCGGGACCGGCGTCCGAGCAGTACTTC. Amino acids: CASSWEPGPASEQYF.

This rearrangement joins TRBV4-1 to TRBJ2-7; D is uncertain. Trimming removed 1 base from V and 2 bases from J, with 12 bases in between. The CDR3 extends over 15 amino acids. The germline gives CDR1 MGHRA, CDR2 YSYEKL. The CDR3 sequence is CASSQGVGFAYEQYF. DNA of the CDR3: TGCGCCAGCAGCCAAGGAGTAGGGTTTGCCTACGAGCAGTACTTC.

This clone was found a few times. This chain connects TRBV19 to TRBJ1-4; weak D call: TRBD1 (5 bases). Between the trimmed V and J ends, which lost 3 bases and 8 bases, there was a span of 10 bases. The CDR3 consists of 13 residues. CDR1 and CDR2 (germline): LNHDA, SQIVND (reference sequence). Here the CDR3 reads CASSMFRAEKLFF. CDR3 sequence (DNA): TGTGCCAGTAGTATGTTCAGGGCCGAAAAACTGTTTTTT.

V and J are TRBV6-6 and TRBJ2-3; D unclear. Germline-derived CDR1 and CDR2 are MNHNY and SVGAGI (reference sequence). V was clipped by 8 bases and J by 2 bases, with 17 bases between them. The CDR3 sequence is 15 residues long. In DNA, the CDR3 is TGTGCCAGCTGCCGGGCCGGGCGTTCCACAGATACGCAGTATTTT. Translated, it gives CASCRAGRSTDTQYF.

CDR3 region: CASSPVGQRYPGYTF. CDR3 DNA: TGCGCCAGCAGCCCCGTCGGACAGAGGTATCCTGGCTACACCTTC. The V and J genes are TRBV5-1 and TRBJ1-2, with a possible D match to TRBD1 (6 bases). Looked up from germline, CDR1 is SGHRS and CDR2 is YFSETQ. Trimming left V 4 bases short and J 7 bases short, with 20 bases between. The CDR3 spans 15 residues.